The 23 T cell receptor beta chains given below trace back to one sample, sequenced in a study of cytomegalovirus exposure and HLA in healthy donors. The table came from immunoSEQ multiplex PCR; TCRdb's copy has only in-frame clones and leaves some out. The sample holds 100,000 to 150,000 clones, nearly 90% seen once. The sample comprised PBMCs. Receptor source: a woman aged 18 to 35 in good health and CMV-seronegative.

The chain couples TRBV7-9 to TRBJ1-5; 7 nucleotides match TRBD1. CDR3 length equals 13 residues. Germline lookup yields CDR1 SEHNR and CDR2 FQNEAQ (reference sequence). J lost 8 bases, V lost 5 bases, and 6 bases had no gene match. CDR3 nucleotide sequence: TGTGCCAGCAGCGAACGGACAGGCGAGCCCCAGCATTTT. Protein sequence: CASSERTGEPQHF.

The chain is built from TRBV6-1 and TRBJ1-2; tentative D call: TRBD1 (6 bases). Trimming shortened V by 6 bases and J by 2 bases, and 13 bases separated the two germline ends. The CDR3 sequence is 14 residues long. Germline CDR1 is MNHNS and CDR2 is SASEGT. CDR3 coding DNA: TGTGCCAGCAGGACCACAGGGTCCAACTATGGCTACACCTTC. This encodes CASRTTGSNYGYTF.

V is TRBV28 and J is TRBJ2-1, with a weak D call TRBD2 (6 bases). Trimming shortened V by 6 bases and J by 6 bases, and 18 bases separated the two germline ends. The CDR3 has 15 residues. Germline V gene sequence: CDR1 MDHEN, CDR2 SYDVKM. The CDR3 coding sequence is TGTGCCAGCAGCGTGGGCGGGGTCCTACGCAATGAGCAGTTCTTC. Residues: CASSVGGVLRNEQFF.

This sequence joins TRBV5-1 and TRBJ2-7; perhaps TRBD2 as D (5 bases). V lost 4 bases to trimming and J lost 1 base, with 9 bases between them. CDR3 size: 13 residues. Germline V lookup: CDR1 SGHRS, CDR2 YFSETQ. The CDR3 spells CASSPGLSYEQYF. The CDR3 DNA reads as TGCGCCAGCAGCCCGGGATTATCCTACGAGCAGTACTTC.

J is TRBJ2-7 and V is TRBV7-9, with 10 bases lining up with TRBD2. This CDR3 has 16 residues. V lost 6 bases, J lost 3 bases, and 11 bases stayed unmatched. Germline lookup yields CDR1 SEHNR and CDR2 FQNEAQ (reference sequence). The CDR3 nucleotides read TGTGCCAGCAGTCAGACAGCACTAGCGGGGCACTACGAGCAGTACTTC. Residues: CASSQTALAGHYEQYF.

This clone was found a few times. The rearrangement uses TRBV7-2 and TRBJ1-4, with TRBD1 matching 8 bases. Germline V CDR1 and CDR2: SGHTA, FQGNSA. This CDR3 region has 14 residues. The V gene end was trimmed by 5 bases and the J gene end by 13 bases; junction bases not matched to a gene: 12. The CDR3 DNA reads as TGTGCCAGCAGCCGAGGCGGGACAGGTCGGGGACTGTTTTTT. This gives the protein CASSRGGTGRGLFF.

The CDR3 DNA follows: TGTGCCAGCAGTGTGAGAAGACAGTCGATATCCAATCAGCCCCAGCATTTT. This sequence encodes CASSVRRQSISNQPQHF. The V call is TRBV6-1, the J call TRBJ1-5; the D gene is possibly TRBD1 (5 bases). The CDR3 covers 17 residues. The germline V gene has CDR1 MNHNS and CDR2 SASEGT. Trimming stripped 4 bases from V and 3 bases from J, with 19 bases between.

J is TRBJ2-1 and V is TRBV2; D is perhaps TRBD1 (6 bases). Looked up from germline, CDR1 is SNHLY and CDR2 is FYNNEI. Trimming pared 1 base from V and 7 bases from J, leaving 11 bases between. The CDR3 runs to 14 residues. CDR3 bases: TGTGCCAGCAGTGAAGAAAACAGGGTGAATGAGCAGTTCTTC. Translated: CASSEENRVNEQFF.

The chain employs TRBV23-1 and TRBJ1-4, with 9 positions matching TRBD1. TRBV23-1 is flagged as an ORF with uncertain function. This CDR3 has 14 amino acids. Losses at the gene ends were 4 bases for V and 3 bases for J; bases not matched to a gene: 0. CDR3 residues: CASSRQGANEKLFF. CDR3 in DNA: TGCGCCAGCAGTCGACAGGGGGCTAATGAAAAACTGTTTTTT.

The chain couples TRBV7-6 to TRBJ1-3, with unresolved D. V was pared by 3 bases and J by 9 bases, with 9 bases between. From germline, CDR1 is SGHVS and CDR2 FNYEAQ. The length of the CDR3 is 12 residues. Here the CDR3 DNA reads TGTGCCAGCAGCTTTTCCGGGAGCACCATATATTTT. It is translated as CASSFSGSTIYF. The whole variable domain, remainder taken from reference TRBV7-6 and TRBJ1-3, is GAGVSQSPRYKVTKRGQDVALRCDPISGHVSLYWYRQALGQGPEFLTYFNYEAQQDKSGLPNDRFSAERPEGSISTLTIQRTEQRDSAMYRCASSFSGSTIYFGEGSWLTVV.

The rearrangement uses TRBV19 and TRBJ1-2, with unresolved D. V lost 6 bases and J 4 bases, leaving 6 bases between the germline ends. CDR1 and CDR2 (germline): LNHDA, SQIVND (reference sequence). The length of the CDR3 is 11 residues. The CDR3 sequence is CASSSIYGYTF. The CDR3 coding sequence is TGTGCCAGTAGCAGTATCTATGGCTACACCTTC.

This clone occurred once. The chain recombines TRBV5-1 with TRBJ2-1; D perhaps matches TRBD1 (6 bases). Trimming left V 4 bases short and J 5 bases short, with 13 bases between. This CDR3 has 14 residues. The germline gives CDR1 SGHRS, CDR2 YFSETQ. In DNA, the CDR3 is TGCGCCAGCAGCGGGGGCCCTTCCAACAATGAGCAGTTCTTC. This sequence encodes CASSGGPSNNEQFF.

V gene TRBV5-1 combines with J gene TRBJ2-7, with TRBD2 identical over 7 bases. The CDR3 runs to 13 residues. The germline gives CDR1 SGHRS, CDR2 YFSETQ. V shed 5 bases and J 1 base; nucleotides not matched to a gene: 3. The DNA for the CDR3 is TGCGCCAGCAGAACTAGCGCTTCCTACGAGCAGTACTTC. Protein sequence: CASRTSASYEQYF.

The chain employs TRBV19 and TRBJ1-5; TRBD1 is a possible D gene (5 bases). Trimming left V 5 bases short and J 7 bases short, with 12 bases between. Germline lookup yields CDR1 LNHDA and CDR2 SQIVND (reference sequence). The CDR3 covers 13 residues. CDR3 protein: CASSLRTQQPQHF. The CDR3 DNA reads TGTGCCAGTAGTTTGAGGACACAACAGCCCCAGCATTTT. The full variable domain, completed using reference TRBV19 and TRBJ1-5, is DGGITQSPKYLFRKEGQNVTLSCEQNLNHDAMYWYRQDPGQGLRLIYYSQIVNDFQKGDIAEGYSVSREKKESFPLTVTSAQKNPTAFYLCASSLRTQQPQHFGDGTRLSIL.

The chain joins TRBV7-2 to TRBJ1-6; D remains unclear. The length of the CDR3 is 18 residues. Germline lookup yields CDR1 SGHTA and CDR2 FQGNSA. Trimming took 5 bases from V and 8 from J, leaving 25 bases between them. In nucleotides, the CDR3 is TGTGCCAGCAGCCACTCTCCTGCCCCGTCTGGGCTCCATTCACCCCTCCACTTT. As protein: CASSHSPAPSGLHSPLHF.

This clone was found a few times. V usage is TRBV7-9 and J usage is TRBJ1-6, with D hard to call. Germline lookup yields CDR1 SEHNR and CDR2 FQNEAQ (reference sequence). CDR3 size: 14 residues. V was shortened by 1 base and J by 7 bases, with 8 bases between the two germline ends. CDR3 sequence reads: CASSLVAFNSPLHF. The CDR3 nucleotides are TGTGCCAGCAGCTTAGTGGCCTTCAATTCACCCCTCCACTTT.

The chain combines TRBV20-1 with TRBJ2-3; D unclear. Germline loops: CDR1 DFQATT, CDR2 SNEGSKA (reference sequence). Trimming cost V 6 bases and J 1 base, with 2 bases left between them. This CDR3 comprises 10 residues. CDR3 nucleotides: TGCAGTGCCGGCACAGATACGCAGTATTTT. Amino acid sequence: CSAGTDTQYF.

The V call is TRBV7-9, the J call TRBJ1-5; weak D call: TRBD1 (5 bases). V lost 0 bases and J 4 bases, leaving 10 bases between the germline ends. The length of the CDR3 is 15 residues. Germline CDR1 and CDR2: SEHNR and FQNEAQ (reference sequence). The CDR3 is CASSLAGQINQPQHF. In DNA, the CDR3 is TGTGCCAGCAGCTTAGCGGGGCAGATTAATCAGCCCCAGCATTTT.

The chain recombines TRBV27 with TRBJ2-1, with 7 bases fitting TRBD1. The CDR3 contains 12 residues. Germline CDR1 MNHEY, CDR2 SMNVEV (reference sequence). With 3 bases clipped from V and 14 bases from J, the junction kept 7 bases outside the gene matches. As DNA, the CDR3 is TGTGCCAGCAGTTTCGGGACAGTTGGTGAGTTCTTC. Translated, it gives CASSFGTVGEFF.

This chain connects TRBV18 to TRBJ2-1, with TRBD2 matching over 7 bases. The CDR3 totals 12 residues. Trimming took 3 bases from V and 15 from J; bases not matched to a gene: 8. Germline CDR1 reads KGHSH; CDR2 reads LQKENI. The CDR3 loop reads CASSPWGTKPFF. CDR3 in DNA: TGTGCCAGCTCACCCTGGGGGACTAAGCCGTTCTTC. The variable domain in full, completed from reference TRBV18 and TRBJ2-1, reads NAGVMQNPRHLVRRRGQEARLRCSPMKGHSHVYWYRQLPEEGLKFMVYLQKENIIDESGMPKERFSAEFPKEGPSILRIQQVVRGDSAAYFCASSPWGTKPFFGPGTRLTVL.

The V call is TRBV6-5, the J call TRBJ2-6; no definite D call. The V gene lost 7 bases and the J gene lost 3 bases, with 13 bases spanning the gap. This CDR3 has 15 amino acids. The V gene's germline CDR1 is MNHEY and CDR2 SVGAGI. The CDR3 reads CASTCGSCGANVLTF. For the CDR3, the DNA is TGTGCCAGCACCTGTGGCAGTTGTGGGGCCAACGTCCTGACTTTC.

The rearrangement links TRBV11-2 to TRBJ2-3; TRBD2 agrees at 8 bases. V lost 5 bases to trimming and J lost 4 bases; unmatched junction nucleotides: 14. This CDR3 is built from 17 residues. CDR1 is SGHAT, CDR2 FQNNGV, per germline. The CDR3, as DNA: TGTGCCAGCAGCCCCGGTAGGGCGGGGGGCAGGGCAGATACGCAGTATTTT. Amino acids: CASSPGRAGGRADTQYF.

The CDR3 DNA reads as TGCGCCAGCAGCCGGACAGGGTCGGGCAATCAGCCCCAGCATTTT. It specifies CASSRTGSGNQPQHF. This rearrangement joins TRBV5-1 to TRBJ1-5; 8 bases are a match to TRBD1. The CDR3 sequence is 15 residues long. From germline, CDR1 is SGHRS and CDR2 YFSETQ. V lost 4 bases to trimming and J lost 2 bases; unmatched junction nucleotides: 5. The variable domain in full, with the rest retrieved from reference TRBV5-1 and TRBJ1-5, is KAGVTQTPRYLIKTRGQQVTLSCSPISGHRSVSWYQQTPGQGLQFLFEYFSETQRNKGNFPGRFSGRQFSNSRSEMNVSTLELGDSALYLCASSRTGSGNQPQHFGDGTRLSIL.